This record covers a single T cell receptor beta chain. Its antigen is as yet unknown. This sample is drawn from a study of cytomegalovirus exposure and HLA in healthy donors. The study's findings and limits: A likely sequencing artifact accounted for one observed cluster of highly shared sequence variants. Among TCR beta chains of equal frequency, HLA-associated ones were more clonally expanded in a later analysis.

CDR1 MDHEN and CDR2 SYDVKM come from the germline V gene. CDR3 length equals 15 residues. The V gene lost 5 bases and the J gene lost 4 bases, with 17 bases spanning the gap. The PCR had 60 Vbeta and 13 Jbeta primers. TCRdb's copy holds only in-frame clones and misses some; the assay was immunoSEQ multiplex PCR. The data contain over 80,000 clones, under 85% of them seen just once; the ten biggest clones take up 2.5% to 3.5%. The V gene is TRBV28, the J gene TRBJ1-2; D is perhaps TRBD1 (5 bases). The receptor comes from a female donor in good health and CMV-seropositive. What was sequenced was PBMCs. The CDR3 loop is CASSNPGGVGYGYTF. The CDR3 nucleotides are TGTGCCAGCAGTAACCCGGGGGGGGTTGGCTATGGCTACACCTTC.